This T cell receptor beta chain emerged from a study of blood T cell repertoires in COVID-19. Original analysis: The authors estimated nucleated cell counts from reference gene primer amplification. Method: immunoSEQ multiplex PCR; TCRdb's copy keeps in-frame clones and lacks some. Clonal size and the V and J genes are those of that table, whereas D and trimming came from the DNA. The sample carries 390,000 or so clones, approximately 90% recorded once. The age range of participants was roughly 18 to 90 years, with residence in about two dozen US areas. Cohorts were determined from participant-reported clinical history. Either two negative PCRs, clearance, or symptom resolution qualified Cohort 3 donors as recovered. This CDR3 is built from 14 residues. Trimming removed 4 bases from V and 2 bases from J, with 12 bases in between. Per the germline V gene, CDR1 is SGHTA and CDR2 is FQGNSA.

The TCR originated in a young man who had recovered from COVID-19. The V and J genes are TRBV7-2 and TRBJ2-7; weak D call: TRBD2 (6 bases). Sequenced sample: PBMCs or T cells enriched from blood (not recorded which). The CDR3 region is CASSSHGGAYEQYF. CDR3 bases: TGTGCCAGCAGCTCCCACGGGGGAGCCTACGAGCAGTACTTC. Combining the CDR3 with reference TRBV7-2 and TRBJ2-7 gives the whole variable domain GAGVSQSPSNKVTEKGKDVELRCDPISGHTALYWYRQSLGQGLEFLIYFQGNSAPDKSGLPSDRFSAERTGGSVSTLTIQRTQQEDSAVYLCASSSHGGAYEQYFGPGTRLTVT.